The source of this T cell receptor beta chain is a study of a mutant IDH1 vaccine in newly diagnosed glioma. Method: immunoSEQ multiplex PCR; TCRdb's copy keeps in-frame clones and lacks some. This sample yields roughly 62,000 clones, of which 70% to 90% are seen a single time; 1.9% belongs to the top ten. A note on this clone: The antigen is unknown.

Time point reported: week 11, during vaccination. What each vaccine dose contained was 300 ug of mutant IDH1 20-mer peptide, accompanied by topical imiquimod. Germline CDR1 is LNHDA and CDR2 is SQIVND (reference sequence). Trimming cost V 11 bases and J 0 bases; bases outside gene matches: 9. The CDR3 loop spans 14 amino acids. The sequencing here drew on PBMCs, taken from a glioma patient whose treatment included an IDH1 peptide vaccine. The clonotype was recovered from a man aged 35 to 55 with glioma. V gene TRBV19 combines with J gene TRBJ2-7; 8 nucleotides agree with TRBD2. This chain's CDR3 is CAQYISGVSYEQYV. The DNA of the CDR3 is TGTGCCCAGTATATTAGCGGGGTCTCCTACGAGCAGTACGTC.